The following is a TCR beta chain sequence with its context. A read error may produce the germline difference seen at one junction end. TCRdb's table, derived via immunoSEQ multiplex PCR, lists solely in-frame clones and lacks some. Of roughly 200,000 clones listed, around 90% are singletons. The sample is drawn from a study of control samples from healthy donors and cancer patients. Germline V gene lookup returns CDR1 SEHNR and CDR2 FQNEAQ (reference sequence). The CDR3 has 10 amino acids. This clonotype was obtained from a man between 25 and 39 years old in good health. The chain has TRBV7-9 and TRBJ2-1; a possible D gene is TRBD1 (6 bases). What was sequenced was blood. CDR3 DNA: TGTGCCAGCAGCGCCGGGACAAGCCTCTTC. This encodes CASSAGTSLF.